These T cell receptor beta chains were read from a single sample in a study of T cell repertoires in cytomegalovirus infection. Using its own MiXCR run on the reads, TCRdb lists one record per CDR3 protein. This table holds fewer than 550,000 distinct CDR3 sequences, approximately 17% found once. The sequencing input was CD8+ T cells from PBMCs. Receptors originate from a human donor in good health (CMV status not recorded). Some clones in this sample may be carry-over from other donors' samples. Each CDR3 is given with its conserved first and last residue. Each record gives: V gene, D gene, CDR3 length, clone size, J gene, CDR3 protein, CDR3 DNA. The D gene is left open where the match is weak. The size field is filled for only some rows; it gives once, few, many or a size class.

TRBV6-5	NA	15	many	TRBJ2-7	CASSHASTYSYEQYF	TGTGCCAGCAGTCACGCGTCAACCTACTCCTACGAGCAGTACTTC
TRBV27	TRBD1	15	NA	TRBJ2-1	CASSSPDRAYNEQFF	TGTGCCAGCAGTTCCCCCGACAGGGCGTACAATGAGCAGTTCTTC
TRBV5-4	NA	17	many	TRBJ2-3	CASSLDAAGPGTDTQYF	TGTGCCAGCAGCTTGGACGCGGCGGGTCCGGGCACCGATACGCAGTATTTT
TRBV4-2	TRBD2	19	many	TRBJ2-5	CASSQVTGTSGIIFETQYF	TGTGCCAGCAGCCAAGTCACCGGGACTAGCGGGATAATCTTCGAGACCCAGTACTTC
TRBV7-9	TRBD1	16	many	TRBJ2-1	CASSHGQGGSYNEQFF	TGTGCCAGCAGCCACGGACAGGGCGGCTCCTACAATGAGCAGTTCTTC
TRBV7-9	NA	14	many	TRBJ2-7	CASSLGGETYEQYF	TGTGCCAGCAGCTTAGGCGGGGAAACCTACGAGCAGTACTTC
TRBV6-5	TRBD1	16	many	TRBJ2-7	CASSYGSGQGPYEQYF	TGTGCCAGCAGTTACGGTTCGGGACAGGGACCCTACGAGCAGTACTTC
TRBV10-3	TRBD1	18	few	TRBJ2-1	CAISDSTTNPGQGYEQFF	TGTGCCATCAGTGATTCAACGACCAATCCGGGACAGGGTTATGAGCAGTTCTTC
TRBV27	NA	14	many	TRBJ1-2	CASSLVGPLSGYTF	TGTGCCAGCAGTTTAGTGGGTCCCCTATCGGGCTACACCTTC
TRBV7-9	TRBD2	16	many	TRBJ2-1	CASSPVAGGGYNEQFF	TGTGCCAGCAGCCCTGTAGCGGGTGGGGGTTACAATGAGCAGTTCTTC
TRBV7-6	NA	12	many	TRBJ1-2	CASSPVGNGYTF	TGTGCCAGCAGCCCCGTAGGGAACGGCTACACCTTC
TRBV7-9	TRBD1	19	NA	TRBJ1-4	CASSLGDRWQGAANEKLFF	TGTGCCAGCAGCTTAGGTGATAGATGGCAGGGGGCGGCTAATGAAAAACTGTTTTTT
TRBV7-6	NA	13	few	TRBJ2-2	CASSSSGGGELFF	TGTGCCAGCAGCTCCTCAGGCGGCGGGGAGCTGTTTTTT
TRBV12-3/TRBV12-4	NA	12	NA	TRBJ2-1	CASRRGANEQFF	TGTGCCAGCAGAAGGGGCGCCAATGAGCAGTTCTTC
TRBV29-1	NA	13	few	TRBJ2-5	CSVEEGETETQYF	TGCAGCGTTGAAGAGGGCGAAACGGAGACCCAGTACTTC
TRBV7-4	NA	18	NA	TRBJ2-2	CASRNVGRVAENTGVLFF	TGTGCCAGCAGAAACGTGGGCCGGGTGGCTGAGAACACCGGGGTGCTGTTTTTT
TRBV5-8	TRBD1	17	NA	TRBJ1-2	CASSLGEDRGDYYGYTF	TGTGCCAGCAGCTTGGGTGAAGACAGGGGGGATTACTATGGCTACACCTTC
TRBV15	NA	14	NA	TRBJ1-1	CATSRDDGGTEAFF	TGTGCCACCAGCAGAGATGATGGGGGGACTGAAGCTTTCTTT
TRBV6-5	TRBD1	18	many	TRBJ2-2	CASSYPPTGGPNTGELFF	TGTGCCAGCAGTTACCCTCCGACAGGGGGACCGAACACCGGGGAGCTGTTTTTT
TRBV19	NA	12	NA	TRBJ2-5	CASSPNRETQYF	TGTGCCAGTAGTCCGAATAGAGAGACCCAGTACTTC
TRBV11-2	NA	18	many	TRBJ2-4	CASSLDQPATLAKNIQYF	TGTGCCAGCAGCTTAGATCAGCCAGCAACCTTAGCCAAAAACATTCAGTACTTC
TRBV12-3/TRBV12-4	TRBD1	14	many	TRBJ1-2	CASSKQGADYGYTF	TGTGCCAGCAGTAAACAGGGGGCAGACTATGGCTACACCTTC
TRBV7-3	TRBD1	16	many	TRBJ1-1	CASSLTGTGGSTEAFF	TGTGCCAGCAGCTTAACCGGGACAGGGGGGAGCACTGAAGCTTTCTTT
TRBV6-1	TRBD2	16	NA	TRBJ2-1	CASSTPLGGSTNEQFF	TGTGCCAGCAGCACCCCTCTCGGGGGGTCCACAAATGAGCAGTTCTTC
TRBV11-2	NA	16	NA	TRBJ2-2	CASSFSGPTNTGELFF	TGTGCCAGCAGCTTTTCCGGGCCGACGAACACCGGGGAGCTGTTTTTT
TRBV7-6	NA	14	many	TRBJ2-3	CASSFPRSTDTQYF	TGTGCCAGCAGCTTTCCCAGGAGCACAGATACGCAGTATTTT
TRBV6-1	TRBD2	17	NA	TRBJ2-1	CASSFTPGTSGRDEQFF	TGTGCCAGCAGTTTTACCCCCGGGACTAGCGGCAGAGATGAGCAGTTCTTC
TRBV2	NA	12	NA	TRBJ1-2	CASEGGSYGYTF	TGTGCCAGCGAGGGGGGCTCCTATGGCTACACCTTC
TRBV2	NA	14	NA	TRBJ1-5	CASSEVGGSQPQHF	TGTGCCAGCAGTGAAGTGGGGGGATCTCAGCCCCAGCATTTT
TRBV12-3/TRBV12-4	NA	13	many	TRBJ2-5	CASSLGPRETQYF	TGTGCCAGCAGTTTAGGCCCGCGGGAGACCCAGTACTTC
TRBV3-1	NA	13	few	TRBJ2-1	CASSQVGGNEQFF	TGTGCCAGCAGCCAAGTTGGTGGCAATGAGCAGTTCTTC
TRBV5-6	TRBD2	15	NA	TRBJ2-7	CASSLAGGGFSEQYF	TGTGCCAGCAGCTTGGCGGGCGGGGGGTTCTCAGAGCAGTACTTC
TRBV11-2	TRBD1	15	few	TRBJ2-1	CASSWGTGGFNEQFF	TGTGCCAGCAGCTGGGGGACAGGGGGTTTCAATGAGCAGTTCTTC
TRBV6-1	TRBD1	15	many	TRBJ2-3	CASSQTGGIPDTQYF	TGTGCCAGCAGTCAGACAGGGGGTATACCAGATACGCAGTATTTT
TRBV12-3/TRBV12-4	NA	15	many	TRBJ2-7	CASSLGPLGSYEQYF	TGTGCCAGCAGTCTAGGTCCCTTAGGGAGCTACGAGCAGTACTTC
TRBV12-3/TRBV12-4	TRBD1	15	many	TRBJ1-1	CASSSLGQINTEAFF	TGTGCCAGCAGTTCCCTGGGACAGATAAACACTGAAGCTTTCTTT
TRBV2	NA	12	NA	TRBJ2-1	CASSPTGREQFF	TGTGCCAGCAGCCCAACAGGGAGGGAGCAGTTCTTC
TRBV28	NA	16	few	TRBJ1-6	CASSLLSAAYNSPLHF	TGTGCCAGCAGTTTACTTAGCGCTGCCTATAATTCACCCCTCCACTTT
TRBV2	NA	16	few	TRBJ2-1	CASSDYGRSGSDEQFF	TGTGCCAGCAGTGATTACGGACGCAGTGGGTCCGATGAGCAGTTCTTC
TRBV28	TRBD2	14	many	TRBJ2-1	CASSSRTSFDEQFF	TGTGCCAGCAGTTCAAGGACTAGCTTCGATGAGCAGTTCTTC
TRBV27	TRBD1	15	NA	TRBJ1-1	CASSFGQGLGTEAFF	TGTGCCAGCAGTTTCGGACAGGGACTGGGCACTGAAGCTTTCTTT
TRBV10-3	NA	17	NA	TRBJ2-6	CAISARRGGSGANVLTF	TGTGCCATCAGCGCGCGGCGAGGGGGCTCTGGGGCCAACGTCCTGACTTTC
TRBV28	NA	15	many	TRBJ2-7	CASSPIAVSTYEQYF	TGTGCCAGCAGTCCCATAGCGGTCTCTACCTACGAGCAGTACTTC
TRBV19	NA	15	many	TRBJ2-1	CASSRLPSGYNEQFF	TGTGCCAGTAGTCGCCTCCCTAGTGGCTACAATGAGCAGTTCTTC
TRBV7-3	NA	14	many	TRBJ2-1	CASSSTGPRAEQFF	TGTGCCAGCAGCTCAACCGGGCCCCGGGCTGAGCAGTTCTTC
TRBV29-1	TRBD1	12	many	TRBJ1-1	CSVSTGDPEAFF	TGCAGCGTTTCCACAGGGGATCCTGAAGCTTTCTTT
TRBV7-6	NA	12	many	TRBJ2-1	CASSPLGLEQFF	TGTGCCAGCAGCCCCCTGGGTCTTGAGCAGTTCTTC
TRBV10-2	NA	18	many	TRBJ1-2	CASSESGSGRTPNYGYTF	TGCGCCAGCAGTGAGTCGGGGTCGGGCAGGACTCCGAACTATGGCTACACCTTC
TRBV24-1	NA	17	many	TRBJ2-5	CATSDLQGAGTQETQYF	TGTGCCACCAGTGATTTGCAGGGTGCCGGGACACAAGAGACCCAGTACTTC
TRBV11-2	TRBD1	14	many	TRBJ2-5	CASGTGVLQETQYF	TGTGCCAGCGGGACAGGGGTACTCCAAGAGACCCAGTACTTC
TRBV10-3	NA	16	few	TRBJ2-7	CAISRLGEERSYEQYF	TGTGCCATCAGCCGCCTAGGAGAAGAGCGGAGCTACGAGCAGTACTTC
TRBV9	TRBD1	17	NA	TRBJ2-1	CASSVTDRGQGNNEQFF	TGTGCCAGCAGCGTAACCGACAGGGGGCAAGGGAACAATGAGCAGTTCTTC